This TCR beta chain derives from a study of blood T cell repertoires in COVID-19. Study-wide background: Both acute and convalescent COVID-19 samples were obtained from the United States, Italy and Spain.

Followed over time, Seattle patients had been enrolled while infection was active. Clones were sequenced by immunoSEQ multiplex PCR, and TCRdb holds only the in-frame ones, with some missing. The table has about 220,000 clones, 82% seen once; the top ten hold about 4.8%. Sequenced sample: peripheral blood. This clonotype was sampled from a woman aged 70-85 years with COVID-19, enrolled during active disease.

The CDR3 nucleotides are TGTGCCAGCAGCGACAAGCGGGAATCCTACGAGCAGTACTTC. Protein product: CASSDKRESYEQYF. The J gene is TRBJ2-7, the V gene TRBV5-4, with TRBD2 identical over 7 bases. Germline V gives CDR1 SGHNT, CDR2 YYREEE (reference sequence). The V gene end was trimmed by 4 bases and the J gene end by 1 base; junction bases not matched to a gene: 5. This CDR3 is built from 14 residues.